This T cell receptor beta chain is drawn from a study of cytomegalovirus exposure and HLA in healthy donors. Study-level information: Some 85 million unique TCRs from HLA-typed donors were held in an early data release.

V lost 6 bases, J lost 2 bases, and 5 bases stayed unmatched. Per germline, CDR1 LNHDA and CDR2 SQIVND (reference sequence). This CDR3 comprises 14 residues. On this clone itself: Its antigen remains unknown.

General study points: The authors enumerated over 150 TCR beta chains as linked to cytomegalovirus.

Vbeta (60) and Jbeta (13) primers were used in the PCR. Assay: immunoSEQ multiplex PCR; the TCRdb copy retains only in-frame clones and omits some. The sample shows roughly 220,000 clones, 65% to 85% of them seen only once. This receptor was obtained from a man in his forties or fifties in good health and CMV-seronegative. Sequenced material: PBMCs. The chain employs TRBV19 and TRBJ2-3; 7 bases align to TRBD2. The CDR3 here is CASRWGGPTDTQYF. The CDR3 nucleotides are TGTGCCAGTAGATGGGGGGGACCCACAGATACGCAGTATTTT.